Presented here are 10 T cell receptor beta chains from one specimen sequenced in a study of blood T cell repertoires in COVID-19. Assay used: immunoSEQ multiplex PCR; TCRdb lists only in-frame clones, some missing. The profile shows approximately 210,000 clones, just over 85% of them singletons. Sequencing used peripheral blood. The receptors here all came from a man between 18 and 35 years old with active or convalescent COVID-19.

The chain combines TRBV5-1 with TRBJ2-1; 13 bases match TRBD2. V lost 4 bases to trimming and J lost 10 bases; unmatched junction nucleotides: 8. Germline V lookup: CDR1 SGHRS, CDR2 YFSETQ. The CDR3 runs 15 residues. CDR3 bases: TGCGCCAGCAGCGAAGGACTAGCGGGAGTGGGGGAGCAGTTCTTC. This gives the protein CASSEGLAGVGEQFF.

The genes are TRBV27 and TRBJ2-7, with TRBD2 matching over 7 bases. This CDR3 has 15 amino acids. Trimming at V came to 6 bases and at J to 2 bases, leaving 10 bases not matched to a gene. The germline V gene encodes CDR1 MNHEY and CDR2 SMNVEV (reference sequence). The CDR3 bases are TGTGCCAGCAGCCAACGGGGGGACCTACCCTACGAGCAGTACTTC. It is translated as CASSQRGDLPYEQYF.

This chain connects TRBV25-1 to TRBJ2-2; TRBD1 matches 7 bases. The CDR3 loop spans 15 amino acids. Losses at the gene ends were 9 bases for V and 3 bases for J; bases not matched to a gene: 10. Germline values: CDR1 MGHDK, CDR2 SYGVNS. The CDR3 sequence is CARLFWDSYTGELFF. The CDR3 coding sequence is TGTGCCAGACTCTTTTGGGACAGCTACACCGGGGAGCTGTTTTTT.

The genes are TRBV12-5 and TRBJ1-1; D unclear. Germline V gene lookup returns CDR1 LGHNT and CDR2 FRNRAP. The CDR3 totals 12 residues. V dropped 4 bases and J dropped 7 bases, with 10 bases sitting between them. CDR3 amino acids: CASGSDPYEAFF. In DNA, the CDR3 is TGTGCTAGTGGTTCAGATCCATATGAAGCTTTCTTT.

CDR3 region: CASSHREESQPQHF. CDR3 bases: TGTGCCAGTTCACACAGGGAAGAAAGTCAGCCCCAGCATTTT. The chain employs TRBV19 and TRBJ1-5, with D maybe TRBD1 (6 bases). The CDR3 is 14 amino acids. Trimming took off 8 bases at V and 6 bases at J, with 17 bases between the two ends. Germline assignment: CDR1 LNHDA and CDR2 SQIVND (reference sequence).

The chain joins TRBV2 to TRBJ2-7; 12 bases align to TRBD2. Germline loops: CDR1 SNHLY, CDR2 FYNNEI. After removal of 6 bases from V and 7 bases from J, the junction contained 7 bases not matched to a gene. This CDR3 is built from 14 residues. The DNA of the CDR3 is TGTGCCAGCAGGAGACTAGCGGGAGTTCCTGAGCAGTACTTC. Its translation is CASRRLAGVPEQYF.

The chain has TRBV6-2 or TRBV6-3 and TRBJ2-2; 11 bases are a match to TRBD2. V shed 5 bases and J 5 bases; nucleotides not matched to a gene: 4. The CDR3 length is 15 residues. Germline assignment: CDR1 MNHEY and CDR2 SVGEGT. DNA for the CDR3: TGTGCCAGCAGTCAGGGACTAGCGGTGACCGGGGAGCTGTTTTTT. Protein: CASSQGLAVTGELFF.

CDR3 sequence: CASSFGGKETQYF. DNA of the CDR3: TGTGCCAGCAGCTTTGGAGGAAAAGAGACCCAGTACTTC. The chain employs TRBV7-7 and TRBJ2-5, with a possible D match to TRBD2 (5 bases). In germline, CDR1 is SSHAT, CDR2 FNYEAQ (reference sequence). CDR3 length equals 13 residues. V dropped 3 bases and J dropped 3 bases, with 8 bases sitting between them.

This clone was seen just once. The chain recombines TRBV11-1 with TRBJ2-1; TRBD1 is a possible D gene (6 bases). Trimming cost V 7 bases and J 1 base, with 17 bases left between them. The CDR3 is 16 amino acids. Germline assignment: CDR1 SGHAT and CDR2 FQDESV (reference sequence). The DNA for the CDR3 is TGTGCCAGCACTCCAGATTACGGGACATCCTACAATGAGCAGTTCTTC. Translation: CASTPDYGTSYNEQFF.

The chain uses TRBV5-1 and TRBJ2-7; no firm D call. Germline-derived CDR1 and CDR2 are SGHRS and YFSETQ. CDR3 length equals 13 residues. Trimming pared 4 bases from V and 0 bases from J, leaving 8 bases between. The CDR3 DNA reads TGCGCCAGCAGCGGGCCCTCCTCCTACGAGCAGTACTTC. Its protein product is CASSGPSSYEQYF.